A selection of T cell receptor beta chains follows, all from one sample in a study of shared clonotypes between healthy human individuals. Generated by immunoSEQ multiplex PCR, the TCRdb table keeps only in-frame clones and is missing some. Among 2 million to 2.5 million clones listed, approximately 96% were seen once. The specimen sequenced was naive CD4+ T cells sorted from blood. These TCRs come from a man aged 18 to 30 in good health. CDR3s include the opening cysteine and the closing phenylalanine or tryptophan. A D gene is named only where the DNA matches it firmly. Rows may omit the clone size; those that give it use once, few, many or a size class.

DNA	CDR3	V	J	size	D
TGCGCCAGCAGCCCCCCGGGACTAGCGAACAATGAGCAGTTCTTC	CASSPPGLANNEQFF	TRBV4-1	TRBJ2-1	NA	TRBD2
TGTGCCAGCAGGCCGGGACAGGGGATCTATGGCTACACCTTC	CASRPGQGIYGYTF	TRBV6-6	TRBJ1-2	NA	TRBD1
TGTGCCAGTACCCCGGGGACAGGGGGCACTGAAGCTTTCTTT	CASTPGTGGTEAFF	TRBV19	TRBJ1-1	NA	TRBD1
TGTGCCAGCAGCCAATACGGGTCGGGAATCACCGGGGAGCTGTTTTTT	CASSQYGSGITGELFF	TRBV14	TRBJ2-2	NA	NA
TGTGCCAGCAGTGCGTCCACAGGGACCGGGGAGCTGTTTTTT	CASSASTGTGELFF	TRBV6-5	TRBJ2-2	NA	NA
TGTGCCAGCAATGGGGCAGGGCGCGATGAGCAGTTCTTC	CASNGAGRDEQFF	TRBV28	TRBJ2-1	NA	NA
TGCGCCAGCATCTCCGACAGATCCTATGGCTACACCTTC	CASISDRSYGYTF	TRBV10-2	TRBJ1-2	NA	NA
TGCGCCAGCAGCTTGGTGGCGACAGCTCTCTACGAGCAGTACTTC	CASSLVATALYEQYF	TRBV5-1	TRBJ2-7	NA	NA
TGCGCCAGCAGTGGACAGGGCAGTCCCGGGGAGCTGTTTTTT	CASSGQGSPGELFF	TRBV23-1	TRBJ2-2	NA	TRBD1
TGTGCCAGCAGCTTGGGCCCCCCCGGGACAGGGGTGCAGCCCCAGCATTTT	CASSLGPPGTGVQPQHF	TRBV5-4	TRBJ1-5	NA	TRBD1
TGTGCCAGCAGCTTAGAGTTCCAGGGAGCAGATACGCAGTATTTT	CASSLEFQGADTQYF	TRBV11-2	TRBJ2-3	NA	NA
TGTGCCAGCAGCAATGGTTGGACAGCTAACACCGGGGAGCTGTTTTTT	CASSNGWTANTGELFF	TRBV7-3	TRBJ2-2	NA	NA
TGTGCCTGGAAGCACGGGGTAGTCCCGGGTAATGAGCAGTTCTTC	CAWKHGVVPGNEQFF	TRBV30	TRBJ2-1	NA	NA
TGTGCCAGCTCACGCTCGGGGCCTTTATCCCCTCCTAAGCCTGAAGCTTTCTTT	CASSRSGPLSPPKPEAFF	TRBV18	TRBJ1-1	NA	NA
TGTGCCTGCCAAAGAGGGGTCTACACCTTC	CACQRGVYTF	TRBV30	TRBJ1-2	few	NA
TGTGCCAGCTCGAGAAGGGACCCTTCCGGGGAGACCCAGTACTTC	CASSRRDPSGETQYF	TRBV2	TRBJ2-5	once	NA
TGTGCCAGTGGGTCTGACGGTATCACAGATACGCAGTATTTT	CASGSDGITDTQYF	TRBV11-2	TRBJ2-3	NA	NA
TGTGCCAGCAGCCAGAGTCAGGGGAGGACTGAAAAACTGTTTTTT	CASSQSQGRTEKLFF	TRBV14	TRBJ1-4	NA	NA
TGTGCCAGCCCCGACGGGGACGGCACAGATACGCAGTATTTT	CASPDGDGTDTQYF	TRBV6-1	TRBJ2-3	NA	NA
TGTGCCAGCAGCGTAGAAACAGGGGGCCCCTATGGCTACACCTTC	CASSVETGGPYGYTF	TRBV9	TRBJ1-2	NA	TRBD1
TGTGCCATCAGTGAGTCGCAGGCGGGCTATGGCTACACCTTC	CAISESQAGYGYTF	TRBV10-3	TRBJ1-2	NA	NA
TGTGCCAGCCGACGCGGGAGGGCCGTTACAGATACGCAGTATTTT	CASRRGRAVTDTQYF	TRBV7-2	TRBJ2-3	NA	TRBD2
TGTGCCACCAGCAGGACAGGGGGCAGTAAAACCGGGGAGCTGTTTTTT	CATSRTGGSKTGELFF	TRBV15	TRBJ2-2	NA	TRBD1
TGCGCCAGCAGCTTGGGGTTATACAATGAGCAGTTCTTC	CASSLGLYNEQFF	TRBV5-1	TRBJ2-1	NA	NA
TGTGCCAGCACTCGGGGCCGAGGGGCCTACGAGCAGTACTTC	CASTRGRGAYEQYF	TRBV6-5	TRBJ2-7	few	NA
TGTGCCAGCAGTTTGTGGAGGGTATTAGTTTTCGGCGGCTACACCTTC	CASSLWRVLVFGGYTF	TRBV28	TRBJ1-2	NA	NA
TGTGCCAGCTCACCACCGGGCAGAGCCTACGAGCAGTACTTC	CASSPPGRAYEQYF	TRBV18	TRBJ2-7	NA	NA
TGTGCCAGCAGTTTAGGGACAGTATCCTATAATTCACCCCTCCACTTT	CASSLGTVSYNSPLHF	TRBV27	TRBJ1-6	once	TRBD1
TGTGCCAGCAGTGCGGGACTAGCGGGGGGGCGCCGGATCTTC	CASSAGLAGGRRIF	TRBV2	TRBJ2-1	NA	TRBD2
TGCAGCGTTGAATGGAGACTAGCTACAGATACGCAGTATTTT	CSVEWRLATDTQYF	TRBV29-1	TRBJ2-3	NA	TRBD2
TGTGCCAGCTCCGGAAACTATGGCTACACCTTC	CASSGNYGYTF	TRBV18	TRBJ1-2	NA	NA
TGTGCCAGCAGCTTAACTCAAGGGGAGACCCAGTACTTC	CASSLTQGETQYF	TRBV7-3	TRBJ2-5	NA	NA
TGTGCCAGCTCACCCGGGTCCTACGAGCAGTACTTC	CASSPGSYEQYF	TRBV18	TRBJ2-7	NA	NA
TGTGCCAGCGGGACCCTCCACTTT	CASGTLHF	TRBV27	TRBJ1-6	NA	NA
TGTGCCAGCAGCCAAAGGGTGACTACGGAGACGAGGTCCTACGAGCAGTACTTC	CASSQRVTTETRSYEQYF	TRBV4-2	TRBJ2-7	NA	NA
TGTGCCAGTAGTTCGTTGGTAGGGAACACCGGGGAGCTGTTTTTT	CASSSLVGNTGELFF	TRBV19	TRBJ2-2	NA	NA
TGTGCCAGCAGCCGGATACAGGGAAATGAAGCTTTCTTT	CASSRIQGNEAFF	TRBV7-2	TRBJ1-1	NA	NA
TGTGCCAGCAGTTACGGGACAGGGGTAAACATTCAGTACTTC	CASSYGTGVNIQYF	TRBV6-5	TRBJ2-4	NA	TRBD1
TGTGCCAGCAGCCCGAGACAGGGAACGAACACCGGGGAGCTGTTTTTT	CASSPRQGTNTGELFF	TRBV11-3	TRBJ2-2	NA	TRBD1
TGTGCCAGCAGTCTCGACTTCCCGGACACTGAAGCTTTCTTT	CASSLDFPDTEAFF	TRBV27	TRBJ1-1	NA	NA
TGTGCCAGCAGTGACCCCGGAGACCGACTCTGGCCCTACGAGCAGTACTTC	CASSDPGDRLWPYEQYF	TRBV6-4	TRBJ2-7	NA	NA
TGTGCCAGCAGACCTGGGGGATCCTTAGAGACCCAGTACTTC	CASRPGGSLETQYF	TRBV9	TRBJ2-5	NA	NA
TGTGCCAGCAGGACGGGAAGCAGTGAGCAGTTCTTC	CASRTGSSEQFF	TRBV7-8	TRBJ2-1	NA	NA
TGTGGAACCTGGGGTGGCGTAAGCACAGATACGCAGTATTTT	CGTWGGVSTDTQYF	TRBV10-3	TRBJ2-3	NA	NA
TGTGCCAGCAGCTTAGTAGGTTGGGACGCAAGCTCCTACGAGCAGTACTTC	CASSLVGWDASSYEQYF	TRBV7-9	TRBJ2-7	NA	NA
TGTGCCAGCAGCCTGGGACACCTCGGGGACATTCAGTACTTC	CASSLGHLGDIQYF	TRBV6-1	TRBJ2-4	NA	NA
TGTGCCAGCAGCCGGGGGGGCGACATGAACACTGAAGCTTTCTTT	CASSRGGDMNTEAFF	TRBV5-4	TRBJ1-1	NA	NA